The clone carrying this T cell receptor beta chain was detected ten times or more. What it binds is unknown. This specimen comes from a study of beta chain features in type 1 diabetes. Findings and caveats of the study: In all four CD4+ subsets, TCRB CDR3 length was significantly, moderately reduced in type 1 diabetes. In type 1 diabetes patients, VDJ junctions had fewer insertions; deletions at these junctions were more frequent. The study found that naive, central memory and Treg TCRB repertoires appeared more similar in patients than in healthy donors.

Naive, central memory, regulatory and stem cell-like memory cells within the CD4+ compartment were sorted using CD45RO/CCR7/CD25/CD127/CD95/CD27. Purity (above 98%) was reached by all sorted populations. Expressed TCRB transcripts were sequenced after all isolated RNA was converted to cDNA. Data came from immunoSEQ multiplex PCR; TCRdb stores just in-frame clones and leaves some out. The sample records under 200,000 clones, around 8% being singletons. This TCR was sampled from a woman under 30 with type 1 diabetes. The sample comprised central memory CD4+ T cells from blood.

The CDR3 reads CASSQEAGGYNYGYTF. The DNA for the CDR3 is TGCGCCAGCAGCCAAGAGGCGGGGGGGTATAACTATGGCTACACCTTC. The chain has TRBV4-3 and TRBJ1-2; possibly TRBD1 for D (5 bases). This CDR3 spans 16 amino acids. V dropped 0 bases and J dropped 1 base, with 12 bases sitting between them. Per the germline V gene, CDR1 is LGHNA and CDR2 is YSLEER.